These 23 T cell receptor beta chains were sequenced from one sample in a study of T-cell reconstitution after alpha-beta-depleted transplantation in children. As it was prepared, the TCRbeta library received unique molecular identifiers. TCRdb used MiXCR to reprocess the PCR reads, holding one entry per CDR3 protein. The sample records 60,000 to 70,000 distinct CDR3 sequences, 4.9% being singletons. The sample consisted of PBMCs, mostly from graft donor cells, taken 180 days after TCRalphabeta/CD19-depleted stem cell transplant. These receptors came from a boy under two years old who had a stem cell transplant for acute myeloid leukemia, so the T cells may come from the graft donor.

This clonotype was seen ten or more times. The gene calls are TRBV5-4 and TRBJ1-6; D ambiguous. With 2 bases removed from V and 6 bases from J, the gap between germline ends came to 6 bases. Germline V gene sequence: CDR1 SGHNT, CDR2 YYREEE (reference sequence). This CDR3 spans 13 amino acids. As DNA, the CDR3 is TGTGCCAGCAGCTTTACCAGTAATTCACCCCTCCACTTT. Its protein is CASSFTSNSPLHF.

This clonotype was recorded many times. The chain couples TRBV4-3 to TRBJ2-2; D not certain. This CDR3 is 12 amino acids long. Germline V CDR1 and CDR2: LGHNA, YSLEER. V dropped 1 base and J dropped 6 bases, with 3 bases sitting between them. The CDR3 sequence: CASSQGPGELFF. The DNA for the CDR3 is TGCGCCAGCAGCCAAGGCCCCGGGGAGCTGTTTTTT.

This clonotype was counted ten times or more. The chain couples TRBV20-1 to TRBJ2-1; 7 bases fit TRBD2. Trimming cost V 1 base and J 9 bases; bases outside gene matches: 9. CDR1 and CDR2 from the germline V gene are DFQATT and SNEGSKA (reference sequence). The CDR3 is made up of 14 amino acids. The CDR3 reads CSARVEWGRGEQFF. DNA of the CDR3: TGCAGTGCTAGAGTAGAGTGGGGGAGGGGTGAGCAGTTCTTC.

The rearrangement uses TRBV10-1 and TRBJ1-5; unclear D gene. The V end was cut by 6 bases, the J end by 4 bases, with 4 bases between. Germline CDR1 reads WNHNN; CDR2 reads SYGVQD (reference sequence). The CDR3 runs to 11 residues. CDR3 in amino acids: CASRENQPQHF. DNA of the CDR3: TGCGCCAGCAGGGAAAATCAGCCCCAGCATTTT.

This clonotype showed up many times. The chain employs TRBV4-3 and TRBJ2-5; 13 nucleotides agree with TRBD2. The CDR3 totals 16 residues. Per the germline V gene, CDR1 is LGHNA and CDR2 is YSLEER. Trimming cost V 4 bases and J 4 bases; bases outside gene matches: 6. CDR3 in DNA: TGCGCCAGCAGCCCAGGGGGACTAGCGGGGTTAGAGACCCAGTACTTC. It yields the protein CASSPGGLAGLETQYF.

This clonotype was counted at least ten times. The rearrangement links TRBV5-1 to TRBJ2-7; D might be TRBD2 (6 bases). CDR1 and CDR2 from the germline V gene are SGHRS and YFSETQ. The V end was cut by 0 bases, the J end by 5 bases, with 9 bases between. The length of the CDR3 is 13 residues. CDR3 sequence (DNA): TGCGCCAGCAGCTTGGGGAGGGTCCACGAGCAGTACGTC. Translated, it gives CASSLGRVHEQYV.

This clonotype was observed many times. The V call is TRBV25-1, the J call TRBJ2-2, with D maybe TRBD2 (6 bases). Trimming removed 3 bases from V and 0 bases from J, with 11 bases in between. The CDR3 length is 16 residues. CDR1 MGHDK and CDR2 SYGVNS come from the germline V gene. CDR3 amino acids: CASSDAGMPNTGELFF. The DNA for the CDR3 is TGTGCCAGCAGTGACGCGGGGATGCCGAACACCGGGGAGCTGTTTTTT.

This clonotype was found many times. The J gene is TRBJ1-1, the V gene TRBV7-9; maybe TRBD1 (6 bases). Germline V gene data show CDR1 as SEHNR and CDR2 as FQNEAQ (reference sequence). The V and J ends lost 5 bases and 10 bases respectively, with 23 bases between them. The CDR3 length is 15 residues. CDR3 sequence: CASSGDRPRTQGAFF. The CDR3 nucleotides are TGTGCCAGCAGCGGAGATAGGCCAAGAACACAGGGAGCTTTCTTT. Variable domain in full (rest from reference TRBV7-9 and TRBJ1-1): DTGVSQNPRHKITKRGQNVTFRCDPISEHNRLYWYRQTLGQGPEFLTYFQNEAQLEKSRLLSDRFSAERPKGSFSTLEIQRTEQGDSAMYLCASSGDRPRTQGAFFGQGTRLTVV.

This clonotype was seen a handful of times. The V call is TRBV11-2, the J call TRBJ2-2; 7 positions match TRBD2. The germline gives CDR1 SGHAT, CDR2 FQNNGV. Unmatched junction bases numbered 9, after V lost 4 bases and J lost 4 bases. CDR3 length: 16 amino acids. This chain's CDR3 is CASSWGGGLSTGELFF. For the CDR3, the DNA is TGTGCCAGCAGCTGGGGGGGGGGGTTGAGCACCGGGGAGCTGTTTTTT.

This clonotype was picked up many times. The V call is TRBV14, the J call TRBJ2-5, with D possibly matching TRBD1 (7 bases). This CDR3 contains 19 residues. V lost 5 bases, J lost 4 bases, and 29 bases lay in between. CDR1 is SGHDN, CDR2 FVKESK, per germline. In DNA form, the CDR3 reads TGTGCCAGCAGCGCTTCCCCAAGACAGGGACCCCAGGAGGGAGAGACCCAGTACTTC. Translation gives CASSASPRQGPQEGETQYF.

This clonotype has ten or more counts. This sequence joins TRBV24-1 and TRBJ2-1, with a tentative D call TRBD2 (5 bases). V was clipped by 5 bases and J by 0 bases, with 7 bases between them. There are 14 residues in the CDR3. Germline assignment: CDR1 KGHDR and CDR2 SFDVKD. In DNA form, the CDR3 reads TGTGCCACCAGTGTAGGGAGCTCCTACAATGAGCAGTTCTTC. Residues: CATSVGSSYNEQFF.

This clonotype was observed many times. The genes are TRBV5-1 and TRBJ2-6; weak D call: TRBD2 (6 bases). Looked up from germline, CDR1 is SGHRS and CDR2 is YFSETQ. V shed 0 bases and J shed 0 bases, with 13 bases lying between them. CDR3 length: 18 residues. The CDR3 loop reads CASSLVGGRSSGANVLTF. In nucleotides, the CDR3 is TGCGCCAGCAGCTTGGTTGGGGGGAGAAGCTCTGGGGCCAACGTCCTGACTTTC.

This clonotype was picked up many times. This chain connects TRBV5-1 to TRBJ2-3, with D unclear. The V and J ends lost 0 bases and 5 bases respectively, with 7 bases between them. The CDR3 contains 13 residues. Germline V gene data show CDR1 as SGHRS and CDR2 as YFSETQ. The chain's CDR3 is CASSLVPRDTQYF. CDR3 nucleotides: TGCGCCAGCAGCTTGGTCCCCCGAGATACGCAGTATTTT. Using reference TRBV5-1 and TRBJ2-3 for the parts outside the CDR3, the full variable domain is KAGVTQTPRYLIKTRGQQVTLSCSPISGHRSVSWYQQTPGQGLQFLFEYFSETQRNKGNFPGRFSGRQFSNSRSEMNVSTLELGDSALYLCASSLVPRDTQYFGPGTRLTVL.

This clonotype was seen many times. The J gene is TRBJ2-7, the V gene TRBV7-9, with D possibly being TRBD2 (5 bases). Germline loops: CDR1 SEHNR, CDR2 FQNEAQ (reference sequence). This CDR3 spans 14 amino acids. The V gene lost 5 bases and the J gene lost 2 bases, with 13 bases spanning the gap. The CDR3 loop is CASSPARAAYEQYF. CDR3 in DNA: TGTGCCAGCAGCCCGGCGAGGGCGGCCTACGAGCAGTACTTC.

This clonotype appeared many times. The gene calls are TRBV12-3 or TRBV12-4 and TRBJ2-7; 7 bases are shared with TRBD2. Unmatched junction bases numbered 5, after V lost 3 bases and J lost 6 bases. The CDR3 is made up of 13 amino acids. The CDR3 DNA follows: TGTGCCAGCAGTTTCTCGGGGGGATCCGAGCAGTACGTC. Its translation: CASSFSGGSEQYV.

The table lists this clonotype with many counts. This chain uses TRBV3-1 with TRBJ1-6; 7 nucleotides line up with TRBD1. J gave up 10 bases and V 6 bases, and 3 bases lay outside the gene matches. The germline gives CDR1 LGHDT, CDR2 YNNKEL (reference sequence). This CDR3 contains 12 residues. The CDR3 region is CASRQGHSPLHF. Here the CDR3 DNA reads TGTGCCAGCAGACAGGGGCACTCACCCCTCCACTTT.

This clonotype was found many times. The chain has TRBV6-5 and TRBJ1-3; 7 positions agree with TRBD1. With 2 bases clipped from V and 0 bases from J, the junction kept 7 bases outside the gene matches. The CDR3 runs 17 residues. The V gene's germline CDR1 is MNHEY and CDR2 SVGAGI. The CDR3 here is CASSYPLPGGSGNTIYF. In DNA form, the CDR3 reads TGTGCCAGCAGTTACCCCCTCCCAGGGGGCTCTGGAAACACCATATATTTT.

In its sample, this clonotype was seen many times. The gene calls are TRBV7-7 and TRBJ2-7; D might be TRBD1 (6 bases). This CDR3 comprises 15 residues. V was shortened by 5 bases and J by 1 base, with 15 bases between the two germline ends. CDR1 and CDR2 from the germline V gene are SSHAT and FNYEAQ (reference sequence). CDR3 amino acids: CASSPIDRISYEQYF. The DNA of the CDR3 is TGTGCCAGCAGCCCTATCGACAGGATTTCCTACGAGCAGTACTTC.

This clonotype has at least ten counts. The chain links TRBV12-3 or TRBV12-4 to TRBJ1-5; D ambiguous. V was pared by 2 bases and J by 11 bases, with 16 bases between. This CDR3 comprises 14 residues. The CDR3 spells CASSLRDPPVTQHF. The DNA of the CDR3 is TGTGCCAGCAGTTTAAGAGACCCCCCGGTGACCCAGCATTTT.

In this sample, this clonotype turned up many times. The CDR3 nucleotides read TGCAGTGCTAGAGGATCCTTCTCCTACGAGCAGTACTTC. This translates into CSARGSFSYEQYF. The chain recombines TRBV20-1 with TRBJ2-7; D is ambiguous. The germline CDR1 and CDR2 sequences are DFQATT and SNEGSKA (reference sequence). The V gene lost 1 base and the J gene lost 0 bases, with 7 bases spanning the gap. The CDR3 loop spans 13 amino acids.

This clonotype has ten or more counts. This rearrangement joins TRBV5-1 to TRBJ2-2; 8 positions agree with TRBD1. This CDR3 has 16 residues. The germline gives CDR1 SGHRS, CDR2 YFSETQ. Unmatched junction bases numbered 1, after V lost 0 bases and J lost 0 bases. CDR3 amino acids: CASSLVGQANTGELFF. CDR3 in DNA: TGCGCCAGCAGCTTGGTGGGACAGGCGAACACCGGGGAGCTGTTTTTT.

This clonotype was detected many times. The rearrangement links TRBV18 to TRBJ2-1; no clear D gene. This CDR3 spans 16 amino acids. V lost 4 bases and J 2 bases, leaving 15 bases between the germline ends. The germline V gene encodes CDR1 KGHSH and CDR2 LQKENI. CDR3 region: CASSLTGPGPYNEQFF. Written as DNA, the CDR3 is TGTGCCAGCTCACTCACCGGGCCGGGCCCCTACAATGAGCAGTTCTTC.

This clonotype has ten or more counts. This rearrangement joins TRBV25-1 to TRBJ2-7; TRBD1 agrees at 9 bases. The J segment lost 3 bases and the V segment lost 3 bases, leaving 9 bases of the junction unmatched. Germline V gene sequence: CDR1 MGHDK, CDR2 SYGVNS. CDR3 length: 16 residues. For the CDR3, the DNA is TGTGCCAGCAGTGAGGAACCGGGACAGGGAAGCTACGAGCAGTACTTC. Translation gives CASSEEPGQGSYEQYF.